This entry lists 17 T cell receptor beta chains sequenced from one sample in a study of human thymus T cells (dated by TCRdb to 2020 to 2022). Library preparation was by the immunoSEQ multiplex PCR assay. TCRdb mirrors the immuneACCESS table, restricted to in-frame sequences. Some clones are absent from its copies; in checked studies, under half trace to an unresolved V gene, and the reason for the others is unknown. This sample lists tens of thousands of clones; nearly 95% were detected once. The ten largest clones capture over 0.1% of the sample. Sequences were obtained from blood. These receptors all come from a boy under two years old with a congenital heart defect but otherwise immunologically healthy.

The chain links TRBV30 to TRBJ1-2, with 8 bases lining up with TRBD1. The germline CDR1 and CDR2 sequences are GTSNPN and SVGIG (reference sequence). CDR3 length equals 12 residues. Trimming at V came to 2 bases and at J to 7 bases, leaving 3 bases not matched to a gene. The DNA for the CDR3 is TGTGCCTGGAGTCGGGACAGGTTTGGCTACACCTTC. Protein sequence: CAWSRDRFGYTF.

The J gene is TRBJ1-2, the V gene TRBV28, with no clear D. Per the germline V gene, CDR1 is MDHEN and CDR2 is SYDVKM. Trimming shortened V by 6 bases and J by 0 bases, and 8 bases separated the two germline ends. The CDR3 consists of 13 residues. This chain's CDR3 is CASSRPANYGYTF. The CDR3 bases are TGTGCCAGCAGCCGCCCCGCTAACTATGGCTACACCTTC.

The chain recombines TRBV6-5 with TRBJ2-5; D gene unclear. This CDR3 is 16 amino acids long. The germline CDR1 and CDR2 sequences are MNHEY and SVGAGI. Trimming cost V 0 bases and J 5 bases, with 16 bases left between them. The CDR3 loop reads CASSYSDSLGVETQYF. The CDR3 DNA follows: TGTGCCAGCAGTTACTCTGATAGCCTCGGTGTGGAGACCCAGTACTTC.

V usage is TRBV29-1 and J usage is TRBJ2-2; no firm D call. V lost 4 bases and J 4 bases, leaving 13 bases between the germline ends. CDR3 length: 14 residues. The germline V gene encodes CDR1 SQVTM and CDR2 ANQGSEA. CDR3 DNA sequence: TGCAGCGTTGGGCCATGGGGTATCACCGGGGAGCTGTTTTTT. Encoded protein: CSVGPWGITGELFF.

V gene TRBV5-6 combines with J gene TRBJ2-5; 7 bases align to TRBD1. The CDR3 runs to 14 residues. Germline trimming cut 2 bases from V and 4 bases from J; bases unmatched to any gene: 5. In germline, CDR1 is SGHDT, CDR2 YYEEEE. The CDR3 DNA sequence: TGTGCCAGCAGCTTACAGGGGATTACAGAGACCCAGTACTTC. Translating gives CASSLQGITETQYF.

Here the CDR3 DNA reads TGTGCCAGCAGCCTCCCCGGAGACCATCCGTACTTC. Translated, it gives CASSLPGDHPYF. The chain links TRBV6-1 to TRBJ2-7; D ambiguous. Germline CDR1 reads MNHNS; CDR2 reads SASEGT. Trimming took off 6 bases at V and 12 bases at J, with 18 bases between the two ends. The CDR3 has 12 amino acids.

Here the CDR3 DNA reads TGTGCTAGTGGTTTGGAGGGGTGGCACTCCTACAATGAGCAGTTCTTC. Encoded protein: CASGLEGWHSYNEQFF. V gene TRBV12-5 combines with J gene TRBJ2-1; perhaps TRBD1 as D (5 bases). Germline CDR1 is LGHNT and CDR2 is FRNRAP. The length of the CDR3 is 16 residues. V dropped 1 base and J dropped 0 bases, with 10 bases sitting between them.

The J gene is TRBJ2-5, the V gene TRBV18, with D possibly TRBD1 on 6 matching bases. The CDR3 contains 14 residues. Trimming left V 1 base short and J 2 bases short, with 8 bases between. Germline V gene lookup returns CDR1 KGHSH and CDR2 LQKENI. The CDR3, as DNA: TGTGCCAGCTCACCACGACAGGTTCAAGAGACCCAGTACTTC. This translates into CASSPRQVQETQYF.

V gene TRBV29-1 combines with J gene TRBJ1-2, with D unclear. CDR3 length equals 12 residues. The V gene lost 4 bases and the J gene lost 0 bases, with 6 bases spanning the gap. The germline V gene encodes CDR1 SQVTM and CDR2 ANQGSEA. The CDR3 loop is CSVAPSNYGYTF. CDR3 DNA sequence: TGCAGCGTTGCCCCCTCTAACTATGGCTACACCTTC.

The CDR3 region has the DNA TGTGCCAGCAGCAGAACCGGGACTAACACTAATGAGCAGTTCTTC. It specifies CASSRTGTNTNEQFF. The V and J genes are TRBV7-2 and TRBJ2-1; 7 nucleotides agree with TRBD2. The length of the CDR3 is 15 residues. From germline, CDR1 is SGHTA and CDR2 FQGNSA. V lost 5 bases and J lost 7; bases outside the gene matches: 11.

The rearrangement uses TRBV5-1 and TRBJ1-3; D is undetermined. V lost 0 bases and J lost 0, with 4 bases in between. This CDR3 has 14 residues. CDR1 is SGHRS, CDR2 YFSETQ, per germline. The CDR3 nucleotides are TGCGCCAGCAGCTTGGGGGGCTCTGGAAACACCATATATTTT. It is translated as CASSLGGSGNTIYF.

The chain is built from TRBV4-1 and TRBJ2-3; TRBD2 matches 8 bases. The CDR3 extends over 18 amino acids. Germline CDR1 is MGHRA and CDR2 is YSYEKL. J gave up 3 bases and V 1 base, and 12 bases lay outside the gene matches. CDR3 region: CASSQVRMSGGGTDTQYF. In nucleotides, the CDR3 is TGCGCCAGCAGCCAAGTAAGGATGAGCGGGGGAGGGACAGATACGCAGTATTTT.

V and J are TRBV10-2 and TRBJ2-3; the D call may be TRBD1 or TRBD2 (5 bases each). Germline CDR1 is WSHSY and CDR2 is SAAADI. Trimming cost V 4 bases and J 5 bases, with 7 bases left between them. This CDR3 is built from 12 residues. CDR3 region: CASSAGRDTQYF. Written as DNA, the CDR3 is TGCGCCAGCAGTGCGGGACGAGATACGCAGTATTTT.

The rearrangement joins TRBV5-1 to TRBJ2-2, with D tentatively TRBD1 (6 bases). Germline CDR1 SGHRS, CDR2 YFSETQ. The CDR3 covers 16 residues. V was clipped by 0 bases and J by 0 bases, with 9 bases between them. In nucleotides, the CDR3 is TGCGCCAGCAGCTTGGACAAGGGGGCGAACACCGGGGAGCTGTTTTTT. This sequence encodes CASSLDKGANTGELFF.

The chain combines TRBV10-3 with TRBJ1-5, with D maybe TRBD1 (5 bases). Germline lookup yields CDR1 ENHRY and CDR2 SYGVKD. Trimming left V 6 bases short and J 2 bases short, with 8 bases between. This CDR3 region has 13 residues. CDR3 nucleotide sequence: TGTGCCATCAGGGGACCGGGCAATCAGCCCCAGCATTTT. Translating gives CAIRGPGNQPQHF.

The V gene is TRBV11-3, the J gene TRBJ2-5; weak D call: TRBD2 (6 bases). The V end was cut by 5 bases, the J end by 1 base, with 23 bases between. Germline loops: CDR1 SGHNT, CDR2 YENEEA. CDR3 length: 18 amino acids. The CDR3 loop reads CASSLSWVAGKVQETQYF. DNA of the CDR3: TGTGCCAGCAGCCTAAGTTGGGTGGCGGGGAAGGTCCAAGAGACCCAGTACTTC.

The chain uses TRBV5-1 and TRBJ1-1; D perhaps matches TRBD1 (6 bases). Trimming removed 0 bases from V and 4 bases from J, with 10 bases in between. The CDR3 has 14 residues. The germline CDR1 and CDR2 sequences are SGHRS and YFSETQ. The CDR3 reads CASSLEQGSTEAFF. In DNA, the CDR3 is TGCGCCAGCAGCTTGGAACAGGGTAGCACTGAAGCTTTCTTT.